This entry lists 30 T cell receptor beta chains sequenced from one sample in a study of T cells in localized non-small cell lung cancer. Repertoires were generated with immunoSEQ multiplex PCR, while TCRdb's copy carries only in-frame clones and drops some. The repertoire holds about 2,500 clones, 35% to 40% seen once, with approximately 12% in the top ten. The starting material was lung tumor tissue, obtained before any cancer treatment. The receptors come from a male donor older than 55 with stage I squamous cell lung carcinoma.

V is TRBV7-5 and J is TRBJ2-1; the table's D gene call, TRBD2, was not cross checked with the DNA. TRBV7-5 is noted as a pseudogene. The CDR3 sequence is 16 residues long. CDR3 nucleotide sequence: TGTGCCAGCAGCTTAACGAGAAGCGGGGGAGGAGATGAGCAGTTCTTC. This translates into CASSLTRSGGGDEQFF.

The J gene is TRBJ1-2, the V gene TRBV19; D is ambiguous. The CDR3 contains 15 residues. The germline CDR1 and CDR2 sequences are LNHDA and SQIVND (reference sequence). V was pared by 6 bases and J by 8 bases, with 22 bases between. The CDR3 nucleotides are TGTGCCAGTAGGGATACCCCGGTGTCAGCGAAAGGCTACACCTTC. It translates to CASRDTPVSAKGYTF. The full variable domain, rest sourced from reference TRBV19 and TRBJ1-2, is DGGITQSPKYLFRKEGQNVTLSCEQNLNHDAMYWYRQDPGQGLRLIYYSQIVNDFQKGDIAEGYSVSREKKESFPLTVTSAQKNPTAFYLCASRDTPVSAKGYTFGSGTRLTVV.

This clone was counted a few times. The chain recombines TRBV9 with TRBJ2-5, with 8 bases fitting TRBD2. Losses at the gene ends were 4 bases for V and 0 bases for J; bases not matched to a gene: 8. This CDR3 has 16 residues. CDR1 and CDR2 from the germline V gene are SGDLS and YYNGEE. The CDR3 protein is CASSPGGNQYQETQYF. As DNA, the CDR3 is TGTGCCAGCAGCCCGGGGGGGAACCAGTACCAAGAGACCCAGTACTTC.

In this sample, this clone turned up a few times. This chain connects TRBV19 to TRBJ2-3, with 10 positions matching TRBD1. CDR3 length equals 16 residues. Germline loops: CDR1 LNHDA, CDR2 SQIVND (reference sequence). V was clipped by 4 bases and J by 7 bases; unmatched bases: 11. CDR3 loop: CASSTRQGAVGYTQYF. In nucleotides, the CDR3 is TGTGCCAGTAGTACCCGACAGGGGGCCGTCGGATATACGCAGTATTTT.

The chain carries TRBV5-1 and TRBJ1-1, with 8 positions matching TRBD1. This CDR3 contains 14 residues. CDR1 and CDR2 (germline): SGHRS, YFSETQ. The V and J ends lost 2 bases and 1 base, in that order; junction bases with no gene match: 1. The CDR3 DNA sequence: TGCGCCAGCAGCTTAGGGACAGGGAACACTGAAGCTTTCTTT. Protein sequence: CASSLGTGNTEAFF.

The chain employs TRBV18 and TRBJ2-1, with 7 bases identical to TRBD1. Trimming took 6 bases from V and 2 from J; bases not matched to a gene: 7. The germline gives CDR1 KGHSH, CDR2 LQKENI. CDR3 length: 15 amino acids. CDR3 nucleotide sequence: TGTGCCAGCTCCCACGGACAGGCGGCCTACAATGAGCAGTTCTTC. It translates to CASSHGQAAYNEQFF.

The rearrangement uses TRBV30 and TRBJ2-2; 9 bases match TRBD1. Germline V gene sequence: CDR1 GTSNPN, CDR2 SVGIG (reference sequence). This CDR3 region has 16 residues. The V gene end was trimmed by 1 base and the J gene end by 6 bases; junction bases not matched to a gene: 9. DNA for the CDR3: TGTGCCTGGAGTGGGTTGACCGGGACAGGGCCCGGGGAGCTGTTTTTT. Its translation is CAWSGLTGTGPGELFF. Looking up the rest from reference TRBV30 and TRBJ2-2 gives the full variable domain: SQTIHQWPATLVQPVGSPLSLECTVEGTSNPNLYWYRQAAGRGLQLLFYSVGIGQISSEVPQNLSASRPQDRQFILSSKKLLLSDSGFYLCAWSGLTGTGPGELFFGEGSRLTVL.

This clone was seen only a few times. The CDR3 DNA sequence: TGCGCCAGCAGCCAAGATCGTGTCTCTGGGGCCAACGTCCTGACTTTC. It is translated as CASSQDRVSGANVLTF. The chain carries TRBV4-1 and TRBJ2-6; D gene ambiguous. This CDR3 has 16 residues. V was trimmed by 0 bases and J by 0 bases, leaving 6 bases between them. Germline V lookup: CDR1 MGHRA, CDR2 YSYEKL.

This clone was counted only a few times. The chain joins TRBV5-1 to TRBJ1-1; perhaps TRBD1 as D (5 bases). CDR1 and CDR2 from the germline V gene are SGHRS and YFSETQ. The CDR3 covers 16 residues. V was cut by 3 bases and J by 1 base, with 16 bases left in between. The CDR3 nucleotides read TGCGCCAGCAGCTGGGGACCACGCGGGAGGAACACTGAAGCTTTCTTT. It encodes CASSWGPRGRNTEAFF. Full variable domain (remainder filled in from reference TRBV5-1 and TRBJ1-1): KAGVTQTPRYLIKTRGQQVTLSCSPISGHRSVSWYQQTPGQGLQFLFEYFSETQRNKGNFPGRFSGRQFSNSRSEMNVSTLELGDSALYLCASSWGPRGRNTEAFFGQGTRLTVV.

In its sample, this clone was seen a few times. The chain is built from TRBV9 and TRBJ1-4; D remains unclear. The V gene lost 3 bases and the J gene lost 5 bases, with 5 bases spanning the gap. CDR1 SGDLS and CDR2 YYNGEE come from the germline V gene. The CDR3 runs to 12 residues. The CDR3 DNA is TGTGCCAGCAGCGGAACGAATGAAAAACTGTTTTTT. As protein: CASSGTNEKLFF.

This chain links TRBV19 with TRBJ2-1; no clear D gene. CDR1 and CDR2 (germline): LNHDA, SQIVND (reference sequence). Trimming took 9 bases from V and 6 from J, leaving 9 bases between them. The CDR3 sequence is 11 residues long. CDR3: CASPLPNEQFF. The CDR3 DNA follows: TGTGCCAGCCCCTTGCCCAATGAGCAGTTCTTC.

This clone has a handful of counts. The chain's CDR3 is CASSVGVGGSTEAFF. CDR3 sequence (DNA): TGTGCCAGCAGCGTAGGGGTGGGAGGTAGCACTGAAGCTTTCTTT. V gene TRBV9 combines with J gene TRBJ1-1, with D hard to call. This CDR3 spans 15 amino acids. Per germline, CDR1 SGDLS and CDR2 YYNGEE. V gave up 0 bases and J gave up 4 bases, with 13 bases separating them.

The genes are TRBV1 and TRBJ1-1. TRBV1 counts as a pseudogene. The CDR3 runs 14 residues. DNA of the CDR3: TGCGCCAGCAGCTATGGGACGGTGAACACTGAAGCTTTCTTT. It translates to CASSYGTVNTEAFF.

This rearrangement joins TRBV14 to TRBJ1-6; D uncertain. This CDR3 contains 14 residues. CDR1 is SGHDN and CDR2 is FVKESK in the germline V gene. V was trimmed by 0 bases and J by 6 bases, leaving 6 bases between them. The CDR3 region is CASSQDRGNSPLHF. CDR3 bases: TGTGCCAGCAGCCAAGATCGGGGTAATTCACCCCTCCACTTT.

This clone was recorded a few times. The genes are TRBV10-3 and TRBJ1-1; perhaps TRBD1 as D (5 bases). Trimming removed 4 bases from V and 0 bases from J, with 9 bases in between. CDR3 length: 14 amino acids. Germline V lookup: CDR1 ENHRY, CDR2 SYGVKD. This CDR3 reads CAISVGTVNTEAFF. The CDR3 nucleotides are TGTGCCATCAGTGTCGGGACGGTGAACACTGAAGCTTTCTTT.

In this sample, this clone turned up a few times. This chain uses TRBV7-4 with TRBJ1-6; D gene unclear. Trimming pared 1 base from V and 7 bases from J, leaving 5 bases between. Germline-derived CDR1 and CDR2 are SGHVT and SQSDAQ. The CDR3 length is 13 residues. The CDR3 loop is CASSLGGNSPLHF. The DNA of the CDR3 is TGTGCCAGCAGCTTAGGCGGAAATTCACCCCTCCACTTT.

In its sample, this clone was seen a few times. The chain couples TRBV9 to TRBJ1-6; D unclear. The CDR3 has 14 residues. Germline V gene sequence: CDR1 SGDLS, CDR2 YYNGEE. Deletions cut 5 bases from V and 8 bases from J, with 14 bases between. The CDR3 bases are TGTGCCAGCAGTCCTTTCCCCGTCGATTCACCCCTCCACTTT. The encoded protein is CASSPFPVDSPLHF.

CDR3 protein: CASSFQTGNTGELFF. The DNA for the CDR3 is TGTGCCAGTAGTTTCCAGACAGGGAACACCGGGGAGCTGTTTTTT. The J gene is TRBJ2-2, the V gene TRBV19; D perhaps matches TRBD1 (6 bases). This CDR3 contains 15 residues. CDR1 is LNHDA, CDR2 SQIVND, per germline (reference sequence). V lost 5 bases, J lost 1 base, and 11 bases lay in between.

V gene TRBV19 combines with J gene TRBJ1-3, with 9 bases lining up with TRBD1. Losses at the gene ends were 3 bases for V and 6 bases for J; bases not matched to a gene: 3. This CDR3 contains 14 residues. From germline, CDR1 is LNHDA and CDR2 SQIVND (reference sequence). The CDR3 coding sequence is TGTGCCAGTAGTATCGGACAGGGGCTAAACACCATATATTTT. Translating gives CASSIGQGLNTIYF.

The chain links TRBV14 to TRBJ1-4, with no clear D. Germline CDR1 and CDR2: SGHDN and FVKESK. Trimming removed 0 bases at V and 10 bases at J, with 15 bases between. This CDR3 contains 15 residues. The CDR3 region is CASSQDLGTAGKLFF. The CDR3 bases are TGTGCCAGCAGCCAAGATTTGGGCACCGCGGGAAAACTGTTTTTT.

V usage is TRBV11-3 and J usage is TRBJ1-1; the D is unclear. CDR1 SGHNT and CDR2 YENEEA come from the germline V gene. This CDR3 spans 14 amino acids. Trimming took 6 bases from V and 2 from J, leaving 13 bases between them. The CDR3 reads CASSPMASNTEAFF. The CDR3 bases are TGTGCCAGCAGTCCCATGGCCAGCAACACTGAAGCTTTCTTT.

V gene TRBV29-1 combines with J gene TRBJ1-5; the D gene is possibly TRBD1 (5 bases). Looked up from germline, CDR1 is SQVTM and CDR2 is ANQGSEA. V shed 2 bases and J shed 4 bases, with 9 bases lying between them. This CDR3 is 13 amino acids long. CDR3 residues: CSVEPGPNQPQHF. The CDR3 coding sequence is TGCAGCGTTGAACCAGGGCCTAATCAGCCCCAGCATTTT. The variable domain in full, with the rest retrieved from reference TRBV29-1 and TRBJ1-5, is SAVISQKPSRDICQRGTSLTIQCQVDSQVTMMFWYRQQPGQSLTLIATANQGSEATYESGFVIDKFPISRPNLTFSTLTVSNMSPEDSSIYLCSVEPGPNQPQHFGDGTRLSIL.

This clone was counted between two and nine times. The genes are TRBV9 and TRBJ2-1, with D possibly being TRBD1 or TRBD2 (6 bases each). The germline V and J ends were trimmed by 0 bases and 8 bases, with 27 bases remaining between them. CDR1 and CDR2 from the germline V gene are SGDLS and YYNGEE. This CDR3 region has 19 residues. CDR3 loop: CASSVATPVPRRGFDEQFF. Written as DNA, the CDR3 is TGTGCCAGCAGCGTAGCTACCCCTGTTCCGCGGAGGGGGTTTGATGAGCAGTTCTTC.

About this clone itself: One end of the junction fails to match germline, which may point to a read error. The V gene is TRBV11-3, the J gene TRBJ2-7; 9 bases match TRBD1. Germline lookup yields CDR1 SGHNT and CDR2 YENEEA. The CDR3 length is 15 residues. CDR3 protein: CASSLDRGAYYEQYF. In nucleotides, the CDR3 is TGTGCCAGCAGCCTAGACAGGGGGGCCTACTACGAGCAGTACTTC.

This clone was counted between two and nine times. The chain has TRBV29-1 and TRBJ2-6; 9 bases agree with TRBD1. In germline, CDR1 is SQVTM, CDR2 ANQGSEA. The CDR3 contains 16 residues. Germline trimming cut 6 bases from V and 0 bases from J; bases unmatched to any gene: 6. This chain's CDR3 is CSVGTGLRSGANVLTF. DNA for the CDR3: TGCAGCGTGGGGACAGGGTTACGCTCTGGGGCCAACGTCCTGACTTTC.

V gene TRBV29-1 combines with J gene TRBJ2-5, with TRBD2 as a possible D gene (6 bases). CDR1 is SQVTM, CDR2 ANQGSEA, per germline. CDR3 length: 13 amino acids. Trimming took 0 bases from V and 4 from J, leaving 9 bases between them. CDR3 region: CSVEDAGRETQYF. CDR3 bases: TGCAGCGTTGAAGACGCCGGGAGAGAGACCCAGTACTTC.

The CDR3 nucleotides are TGTGCCAGCAGCCCCGGGACAGGGGACTCCTACGAGCAGTACTTC. Its protein product is CASSPGTGDSYEQYF. The V call is TRBV28, the J call TRBJ2-7, with 10 bases matching TRBD1. Germline V gives CDR1 MDHEN, CDR2 SYDVKM. With V trimmed by 6 bases and J by 0 bases, 5 bases remained unmatched. The CDR3 sequence is 15 residues long.

This clone is termed large. This rearrangement joins TRBV14 to TRBJ2-5, with 9 bases aligning to TRBD1. V lost 5 bases to trimming and J lost 13 bases; unmatched junction nucleotides: 8. The CDR3 consists of 12 residues. Germline V gene data show CDR1 as SGHDN and CDR2 as FVKESK. CDR3 in amino acids: CASSGTGPHLYF. The CDR3 DNA follows: TGTGCCAGCAGCGGGACAGGGCCTCATCTGTACTTC.

This clone was counted a few times. CDR3 DNA: TGTGCCAGCAGCTCGGTGTACTACGGGACTACTAATGAAAAACTGTTTTTT. Its translation is CASSSVYYGTTNEKLFF. The chain combines TRBV11-3 with TRBJ1-4; possibly TRBD1 for D (5 bases). This CDR3 has 17 amino acids. Germline CDR1 SGHNT, CDR2 YENEEA. V dropped 4 bases and J dropped 2 bases, with 17 bases sitting between them. The full variable domain, with the rest looked up from reference TRBV11-3 and TRBJ1-4, is EAGVVQSPRYKIIEKKQPVAFWCNPISGHNTLYWYLQNLGQGPELLIRYENEEAVDDSQLPKDRFSAERLKGVDSTLKIQPAELGDSAVYLCASSSVYYGTTNEKLFFGSGTQLSVL.

The chain is built from TRBV23-1 and TRBJ2-5; the D is unclear. TRBV23-1 is an ORF, with its function uncertain. The CDR3 length is 20 residues. V gave up 6 bases and J gave up 4 bases, with 33 bases separating them. CDR3 region: CASSHTSYYPPVVRSETQYF. The CDR3 DNA is TGCGCCAGCAGCCATACTTCTTATTACCCCCCAGTAGTTCGTTCAGAGACCCAGTACTTC.